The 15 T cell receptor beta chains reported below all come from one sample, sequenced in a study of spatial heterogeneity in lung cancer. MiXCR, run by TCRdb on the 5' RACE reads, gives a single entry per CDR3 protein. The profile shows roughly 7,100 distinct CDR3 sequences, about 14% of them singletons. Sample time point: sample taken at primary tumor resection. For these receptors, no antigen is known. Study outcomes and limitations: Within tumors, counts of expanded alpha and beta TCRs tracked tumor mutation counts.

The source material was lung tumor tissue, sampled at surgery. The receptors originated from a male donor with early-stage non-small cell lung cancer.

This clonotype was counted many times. CDR3 coding DNA: TGTGCCAGCTCACCAGACAGGGGGCAGAGCACTGAAGCTTTCTTT. Its translation: CASSPDRGQSTEAFF. J is TRBJ1-1 and V is TRBV18; 10 positions match TRBD1. Unmatched junction bases numbered 4, after V lost 2 bases and J lost 4 bases. There are 15 residues in the CDR3. Germline V CDR1 and CDR2: KGHSH, LQKENI. Variable domain in full (rest from reference TRBV18 and TRBJ1-1): NAGVMQNPRHLVRRRGQEARLRCSPMKGHSHVYWYRQLPEEGLKFMVYLQKENIIDESGMPKERFSAEFPKEGPSILRIQQVVRGDSAAYFCASSPDRGQSTEAFFGQGTRLTVV.

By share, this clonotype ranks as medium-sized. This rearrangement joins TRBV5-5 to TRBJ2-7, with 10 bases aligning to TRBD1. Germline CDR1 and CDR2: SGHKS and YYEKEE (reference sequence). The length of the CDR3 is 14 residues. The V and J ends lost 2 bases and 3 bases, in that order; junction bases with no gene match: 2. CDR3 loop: CASSFGTGDYEQYF. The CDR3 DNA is TGTGCCAGCAGCTTTGGGACAGGGGACTACGAGCAGTACTTC.

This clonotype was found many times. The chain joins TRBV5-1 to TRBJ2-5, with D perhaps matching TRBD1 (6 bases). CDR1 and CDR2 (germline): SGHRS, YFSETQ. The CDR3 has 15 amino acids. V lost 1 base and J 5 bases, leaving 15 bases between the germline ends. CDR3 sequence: CASSLLQGVQETQYF. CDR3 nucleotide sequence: TGCGCCAGCAGCTTGTTACAGGGCGTCCAGGAGACCCAGTACTTC.

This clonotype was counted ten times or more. The CDR3 loop is CASSSQNTGELFF. CDR3 sequence (DNA): TGTGCCAGCAGTTCACAGAACACCGGGGAGCTGTTTTTT. The genes are TRBV6-5 and TRBJ2-2, with unresolved D. V lost 4 bases, J lost 1 base, and 4 bases lay in between. CDR3 length: 13 residues. CDR1 MNHEY and CDR2 SVGAGI come from the germline V gene.

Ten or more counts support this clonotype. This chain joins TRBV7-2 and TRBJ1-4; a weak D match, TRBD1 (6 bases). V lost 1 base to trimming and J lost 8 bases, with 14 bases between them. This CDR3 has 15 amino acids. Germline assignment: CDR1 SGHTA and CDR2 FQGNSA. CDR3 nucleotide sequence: TGTGCCAGCAGCTTAGATGGGGGGCGCGGAGAAAAACTGTTTTTT. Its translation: CASSLDGGRGEKLFF.

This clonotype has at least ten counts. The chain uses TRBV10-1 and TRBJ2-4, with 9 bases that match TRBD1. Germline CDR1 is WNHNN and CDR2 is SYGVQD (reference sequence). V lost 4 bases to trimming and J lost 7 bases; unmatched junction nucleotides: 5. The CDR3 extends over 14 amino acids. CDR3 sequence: CASSVMGQGNIQYF. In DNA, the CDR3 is TGCGCCAGCAGTGTTATGGGACAGGGTAACATTCAGTACTTC.

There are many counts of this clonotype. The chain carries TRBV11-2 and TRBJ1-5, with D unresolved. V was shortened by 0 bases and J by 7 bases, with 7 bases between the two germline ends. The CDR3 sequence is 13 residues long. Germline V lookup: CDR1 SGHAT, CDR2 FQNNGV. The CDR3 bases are TGTGCCAGCAGCTTAGAAAGGAGGCAGCCCCAGCATTTT. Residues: CASSLERRQPQHF.

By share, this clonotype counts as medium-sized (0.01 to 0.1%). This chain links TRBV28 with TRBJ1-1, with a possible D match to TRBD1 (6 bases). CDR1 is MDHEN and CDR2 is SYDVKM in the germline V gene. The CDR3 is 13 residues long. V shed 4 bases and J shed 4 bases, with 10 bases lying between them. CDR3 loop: CASSCRGCTEAFF. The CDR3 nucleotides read TGTGCCAGCAGTTGCAGGGGCTGCACTGAAGCTTTCTTT.

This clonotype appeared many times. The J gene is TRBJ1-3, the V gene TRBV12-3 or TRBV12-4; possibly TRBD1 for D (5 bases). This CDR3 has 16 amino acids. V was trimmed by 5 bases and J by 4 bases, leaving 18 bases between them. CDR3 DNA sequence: TGTGCCAGCAGTCGACGGACCGGGACGGGAGGAAACACCATATATTTT. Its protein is CASSRRTGTGGNTIYF.

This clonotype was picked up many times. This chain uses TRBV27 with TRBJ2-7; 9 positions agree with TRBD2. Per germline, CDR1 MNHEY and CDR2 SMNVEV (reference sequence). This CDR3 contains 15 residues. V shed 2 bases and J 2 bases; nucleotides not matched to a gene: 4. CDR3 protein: CASSLQGLATYEQYF. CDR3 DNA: TGTGCCAGCAGTTTACAGGGACTAGCCACCTACGAGCAGTACTTC.

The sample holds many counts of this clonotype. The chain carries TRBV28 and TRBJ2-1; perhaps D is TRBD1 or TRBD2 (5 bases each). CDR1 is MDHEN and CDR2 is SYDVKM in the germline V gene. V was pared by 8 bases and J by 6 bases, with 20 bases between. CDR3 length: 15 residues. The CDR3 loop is CASAAPGTHSNEQFF. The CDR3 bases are TGTGCCAGCGCGGCCCCCGGGACGCACTCCAATGAGCAGTTCTTC.

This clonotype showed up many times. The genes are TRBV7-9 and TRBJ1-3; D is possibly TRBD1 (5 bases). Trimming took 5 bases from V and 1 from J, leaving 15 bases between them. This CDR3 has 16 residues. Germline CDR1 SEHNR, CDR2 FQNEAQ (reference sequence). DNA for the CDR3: TGTGCCAGCAGCGGGAGCGGGGGTACATCTGGAAACACCATATATTTT. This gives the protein CASSGSGGTSGNTIYF.

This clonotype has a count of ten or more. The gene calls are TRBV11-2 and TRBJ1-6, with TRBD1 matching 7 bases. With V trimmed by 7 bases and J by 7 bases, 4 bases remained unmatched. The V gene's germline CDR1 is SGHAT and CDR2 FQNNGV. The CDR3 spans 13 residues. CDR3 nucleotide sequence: TGTGCCAGCATGGAACAGGGGAATTCACCCCTCCACTTT. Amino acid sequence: CASMEQGNSPLHF.

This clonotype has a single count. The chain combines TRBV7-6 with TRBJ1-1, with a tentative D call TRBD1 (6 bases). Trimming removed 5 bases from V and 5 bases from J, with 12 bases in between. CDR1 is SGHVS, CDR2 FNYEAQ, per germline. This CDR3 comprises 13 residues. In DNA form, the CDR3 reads TGTGCCAGCAGCGTGGCAGGGGTAACTGAAGCTTTCTTT. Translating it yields CASSVAGVTEAFF.

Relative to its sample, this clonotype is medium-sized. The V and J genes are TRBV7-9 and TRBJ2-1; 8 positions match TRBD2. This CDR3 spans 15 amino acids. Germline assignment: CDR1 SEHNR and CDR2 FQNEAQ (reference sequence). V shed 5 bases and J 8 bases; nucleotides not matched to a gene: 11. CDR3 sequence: CASSQGLAGSDEQFF. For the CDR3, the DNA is TGTGCCAGCAGCCAAGGACTAGCCGGGAGCGATGAGCAGTTCTTC.